These 8 T cell receptor beta chains share one sample of origin, sequenced in a study of shared clonotypes between healthy human individuals. Measured with immunoSEQ multiplex PCR; TCRdb has only the in-frame clones, and not every one. Of around 1.5 million clones listed, 95% to 99% are singletons. The sequencing input was naive CD4+ T cells sorted from blood. The subset was: CD45RA+ positively selected. Receptors were obtained from a man younger than 40 in good health.

V gene TRBV10-2 combines with J gene TRBJ1-5; perhaps TRBD1 as D (5 bases). Germline V gene data show CDR1 as WSHSY and CDR2 as SAAADI. The CDR3 is made up of 14 amino acids. V gave up 2 bases and J gave up 7 bases, with 12 bases separating them. The CDR3 bases are TGCGCCAGCAGTGAGCTTGACAGAGGACAGCCCCAGCATTTT. Its protein product is CASSELDRGQPQHF.

The chain has TRBV5-4 and TRBJ2-3, with D tentatively TRBD2 (5 bases). CDR1 is SGHNT and CDR2 is YYREEE in the germline V gene (reference sequence). The CDR3 covers 14 residues. Trimming removed 4 bases from V and 2 bases from J, with 11 bases in between. The CDR3 DNA sequence: TGTGCCAGCAGCATATGGACTTCCACAGATACGCAGTATTTT. It encodes CASSIWTSTDTQYF.

V gene TRBV7-2 combines with J gene TRBJ2-7; TRBD1 or TRBD2 may be the D gene (5 bases each). The germline V and J ends were trimmed by 1 base and 0 bases, with 10 bases remaining between them. The CDR3 loop spans 15 amino acids. CDR1 SGHTA and CDR2 FQGNSA come from the germline V gene. The CDR3 DNA is TGTGCCAGCAGCTTAGTCGGGGCGGTCTCCTACGAGCAGTACTTC. This sequence encodes CASSLVGAVSYEQYF.

The chain links TRBV7-8 to TRBJ2-1; no firm D call. The germline gives CDR1 SGHVS, CDR2 FQNEAQ. This CDR3 spans 15 amino acids. V was trimmed by 1 base and J by 0 bases, leaving 7 bases between them. This chain's CDR3 is CASSLVWASYNEQFF. The CDR3 nucleotides read TGTGCCAGCAGCTTAGTCTGGGCCTCCTACAATGAGCAGTTCTTC.

This chain connects TRBV28 to TRBJ1-5; no reliable D call. CDR3 length: 15 amino acids. Per the germline V gene, CDR1 is MDHEN and CDR2 is SYDVKM. V lost 6 bases and J 7 bases, leaving 19 bases between the germline ends. CDR3 sequence: CASRPPRGEGQPQHF. The CDR3 bases are TGTGCCAGCAGGCCACCTCGGGGTGAGGGACAGCCCCAGCATTTT.

Regarding this clone: Additional DNA sequences in this sample encode the identical CDR3. The V call is TRBV29-1, the J call TRBJ2-1, with a tentative D call TRBD2 (5 bases). The CDR3 length is 12 residues. V shed 5 bases and J shed 4 bases, with 9 bases lying between them. Per germline, CDR1 SQVTM and CDR2 ANQGSEA. DNA of the CDR3: TGCAGCGTTCGCGGGCCTTACAATGAGCAGTTCTTC. Protein product: CSVRGPYNEQFF.

The chain carries TRBV6-1 and TRBJ2-5; 10 nucleotides agree with TRBD1. The CDR3 is 15 amino acids. Germline lookup yields CDR1 MNHNS and CDR2 SASEGT. V dropped 6 bases and J dropped 4; count of bases not matched to a gene: 8. CDR3 coding DNA: TGTGCCAGCAGGGCCCGGGACAGGGGTTTAGAGACCCAGTACTTC. Amino acid sequence: CASRARDRGLETQYF.

The chain has TRBV27 and TRBJ1-5; a possible D gene is TRBD1 (6 bases). Germline CDR1 reads MNHEY; CDR2 reads SMNVEV (reference sequence). Trimming stripped 6 bases from V and 2 bases from J, with 20 bases between. CDR3 length equals 17 residues. The CDR3 is CASSPLTGTGGNQPQHF. The CDR3 coding sequence is TGTGCCAGCAGCCCCCTCACAGGGACGGGAGGCAATCAGCCCCAGCATTTT.